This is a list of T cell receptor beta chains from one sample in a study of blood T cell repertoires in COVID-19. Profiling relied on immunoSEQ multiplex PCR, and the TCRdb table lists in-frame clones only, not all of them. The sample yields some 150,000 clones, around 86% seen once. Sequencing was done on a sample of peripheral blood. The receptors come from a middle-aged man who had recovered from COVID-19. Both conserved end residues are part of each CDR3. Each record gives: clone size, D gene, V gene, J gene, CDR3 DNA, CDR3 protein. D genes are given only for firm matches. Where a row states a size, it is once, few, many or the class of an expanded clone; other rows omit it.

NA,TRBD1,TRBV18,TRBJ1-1,TGTGCCAGCTCACCGGGACAGGGCCCACACACTGAAGCTTTCTTT,CASSPGQGPHTEAFF
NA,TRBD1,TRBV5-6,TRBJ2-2,TGTGCCAGCAGCCGGACAGGGAGTAGGGAGCTGTTTTTT,CASSRTGSRELFF
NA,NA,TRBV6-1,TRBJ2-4,TGTGCCAGCAGTGAGCGGACAGTCTTAGCCAAAAACATTCAGTACTTC,CASSERTVLAKNIQYF
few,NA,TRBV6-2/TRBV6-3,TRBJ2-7,TGTGCCAGCAGTTACTCGAGTCAGGGTCGTTTCGAGCAGTACTTC,CASSYSSQGRFEQYF
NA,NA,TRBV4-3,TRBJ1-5,TGCGCCAGCAGCCAAGACCCCAGGAACAATCAGCCCCAGCATTTT,CASSQDPRNNQPQHF
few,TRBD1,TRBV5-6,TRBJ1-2,TGTGCCAGCATCCCCTCCTACAGGGGGCAGGTTGGCTACACCTTC,CASIPSYRGQVGYTF
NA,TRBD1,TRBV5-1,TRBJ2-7,TGCGCCAGCGCTCCGGGACAGGGGGGCTACGAGCAGTACTTC,CASAPGQGGYEQYF
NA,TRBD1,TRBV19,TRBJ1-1,TGTGCCAGTAGTTGGACAGGGGCTTCGAACACTGAAGCTTTCTTT,CASSWTGASNTEAFF
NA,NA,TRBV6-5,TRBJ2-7,TGTGCCAGCAAACGACAAGGGGGTTCCTACGAGCAGTACTTC,CASKRQGGSYEQYF
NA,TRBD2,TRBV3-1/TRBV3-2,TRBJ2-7,TGTGCCAGCAGCCAAGAGACCGGGACTAGTTCCCACGAGCAGTACTTC,CASSQETGTSSHEQYF
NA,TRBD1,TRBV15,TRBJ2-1,TGTGCCACCAGCCAAAGGACAGGGCGATTAAGGAATGAGCAGTTCTTC,CATSQRTGRLRNEQFF
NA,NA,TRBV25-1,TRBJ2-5,TGTGCCAGCAGTGAATTTGGAGGAGGGGAGACCCAGTACTTC,CASSEFGGGETQYF
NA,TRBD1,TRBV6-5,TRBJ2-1,TGTGCCAGCAGTCCAAGACAGGGGGCTCTCTATGAGCAGTTCTTC,CASSPRQGALYEQFF
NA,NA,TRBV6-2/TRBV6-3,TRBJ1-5,TGTGCCAGCAGTTACGCAGTACGCAATCAGCCCCAGCATTTT,CASSYAVRNQPQHF
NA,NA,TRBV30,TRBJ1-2,TGTGCCTGGAGCCCGCTCCGAGGGCTGGGCTACACCTTC,CAWSPLRGLGYTF
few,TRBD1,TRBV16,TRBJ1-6,TGTGCCAGCAGACCGAGACAGGGCTCCTATAATTCACCCCTCCACTTT,CASRPRQGSYNSPLHF
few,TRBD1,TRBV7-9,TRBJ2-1,TGTGCCAGCAGCCCAGACAGGGGTGGCTACAATGAGCAGTTCTTC,CASSPDRGGYNEQFF
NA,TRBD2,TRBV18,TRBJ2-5,TGTGCCAGCTCACCAAGTTTAGCGGGGGGACAAGAGACCCAGTACTTC,CASSPSLAGGQETQYF
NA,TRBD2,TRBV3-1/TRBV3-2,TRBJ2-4,TGTGCCAGCAGCCAAGGAGGGACTAGCATAAACATTCAGTACTTC,CASSQGGTSINIQYF
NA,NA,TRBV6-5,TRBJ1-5,TGTGCCAGCAGTCGGACAGAAAATCAGCCCCAGCATTTT,CASSRTENQPQHF
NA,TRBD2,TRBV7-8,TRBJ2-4,TGTGCCAGCAGCCTCCGACTAGCGGGGGTCGGGGCAGGCGCGACCAAAAACATTCAGTACTTC,CASSLRLAGVGAGATKNIQYF
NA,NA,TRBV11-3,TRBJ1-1,TGTGCCAGCAGCTTAGGTGGGACACTGCAAGCTTTCTTT,CASSLGGTLQAFF
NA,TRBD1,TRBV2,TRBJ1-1,TGTGCCAGCAGTGTCGACAGGGGAGCTGAAGCTTTCTTT,CASSVDRGAEAFF
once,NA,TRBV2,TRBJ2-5,TGTGCCAGCAGTGAAACGGGTGTGGAAGAGACCCAGTACTTC,CASSETGVEETQYF
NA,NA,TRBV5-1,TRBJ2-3,TGCGCCAGCAGCTTGGTCCAGAGCACAGATACGCAGTATTTT,CASSLVQSTDTQYF
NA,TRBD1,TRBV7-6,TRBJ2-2,TGTGCCAGCAGCAGACAGGGGGAAACCGGGGAGCTGTTTTTT,CASSRQGETGELFF
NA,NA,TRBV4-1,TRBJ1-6,TGCGCCAGCAGCCGGTGGGCAGATAGCTCCTATAATTCACCCCTCCACTTT,CASSRWADSSYNSPLHF
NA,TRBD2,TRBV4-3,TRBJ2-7,TGCGCCAGCAGCTTCACGTCGGGGGGGCCTTACGAGCAGTACTTC,CASSFTSGGPYEQYF
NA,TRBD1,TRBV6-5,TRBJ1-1,TGTGCCAGCAGCACAGGGGGCGAGGGCACTGAAGCTTTCTTT,CASSTGGEGTEAFF
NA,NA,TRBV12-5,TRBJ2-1,TGTGCTAGTGGGGCGGATCTTAACAATGAGCAGTTCTTC,CASGADLNNEQFF
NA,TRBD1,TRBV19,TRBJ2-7,TGTGCCAGTAGTATAGGGGCGACAGGGATCGACGAGCAGTACTTC,CASSIGATGIDEQYF
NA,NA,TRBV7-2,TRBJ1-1,TGTGCCAGCAGCTTAGCGGGGGGGTCGAACACTGAAGCTTTCTTT,CASSLAGGSNTEAFF
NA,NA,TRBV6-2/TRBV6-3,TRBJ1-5,TGTGCCAGCAGTGGGGGCGTTGGGCTTACCACCAATCAGCCCCAGCATTTT,CASSGGVGLTTNQPQHF
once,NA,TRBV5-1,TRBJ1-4,TGCGCCAGCAGCTTGGCACAAGGGACTGGTGAAAAACTGTTTTTT,CASSLAQGTGEKLFF
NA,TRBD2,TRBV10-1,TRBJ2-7,TGCGCCAGCAGTGAGTCGGGACTAGCCCACGAGCAGTACTTC,CASSESGLAHEQYF
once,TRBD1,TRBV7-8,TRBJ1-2,TGTGCCAGCAGCTTATCGTCAGGGGGTAACTATGGCTACACCTTC,CASSLSSGGNYGYTF
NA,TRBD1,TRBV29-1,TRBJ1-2,TGCAGCGCCAAGGGGGCATTGGACTATGGCTACACCTTC,CSAKGALDYGYTF
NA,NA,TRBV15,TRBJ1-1,TGTGCCACCAGCAGGGGACTCGCTAAACTTTACCTATCGAATAGTGAGAACACTGAAGCTTTCTTT,CATSRGLAKLYLSNSENTEAFF
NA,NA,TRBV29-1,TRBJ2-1,TGCAGCGTTGTCAGTTCAAGTTACAATGAGCAGTTCTTC,CSVVSSSYNEQFF
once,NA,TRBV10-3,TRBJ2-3,TGTGCCACCGGGGGTAGCACAGATACGCAGTATTTT,CATGGSTDTQYF
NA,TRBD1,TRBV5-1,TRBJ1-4,TGCGCCAGCAGCTTGGTTGGGACAGGGGCAACTAATGAAAAACTGTTTTTT,CASSLVGTGATNEKLFF
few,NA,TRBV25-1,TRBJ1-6,TGTGCCAGCAGTGAGGGGACTGCATATTCTTCACCCCTCCACTTT,CASSEGTAYSSPLHF
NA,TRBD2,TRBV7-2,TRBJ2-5,TGTGCCAGCAGCGCCGGGACTAGCGGGGGGGCCGGGCAAGAGACCCAGTACTTC,CASSAGTSGGAGQETQYF
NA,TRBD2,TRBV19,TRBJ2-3,TGTGCCAGTAGCGAGACTAGCCACAGCACAGATACGCAGTATTTT,CASSETSHSTDTQYF
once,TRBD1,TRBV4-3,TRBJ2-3,TGCGCCAGCAGCCAACGGGGAAGTCGACAGGGTATCACAGATACGCAGTATTTT,CASSQRGSRQGITDTQYF
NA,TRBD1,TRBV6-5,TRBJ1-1,TGTGCCAGCACCCCGCGTCAGGGGGGGAACACTGAAGCTTTCTTT,CASTPRQGGNTEAFF
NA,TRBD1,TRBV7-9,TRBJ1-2,TGTGCCAGCAGCTCAGACAGGGGCTTTAACTATGGCTACACCTTC,CASSSDRGFNYGYTF
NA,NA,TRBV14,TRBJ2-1,TGTGCCAGCAGCCAAGATGGCGGAGAGCAGTTCTTC,CASSQDGGEQFF
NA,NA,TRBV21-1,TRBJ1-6,TGTGCCAGCAGCATCTCTGGGTGGAGCTCCTATAATTCACCCCTCCACTTT,CASSISGWSSYNSPLHF
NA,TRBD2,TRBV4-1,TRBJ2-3,TGCGCCAGCAGCCAAGACCCCTTCGCTAGCGGGGTGCTCACAGATACGCAGTATTTT,CASSQDPFASGVLTDTQYF
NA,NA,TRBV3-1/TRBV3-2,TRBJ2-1,TGTGCCAGCAGCCAGGAGGCAAAAGGGGGATGGTACAATGAGCAGTTCTTC,CASSQEAKGGWYNEQFF
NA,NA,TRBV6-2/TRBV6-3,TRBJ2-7,TGTGCCAGCAGTTACCCCAGCTCCTACGAGCAGTACTTC,CASSYPSSYEQYF
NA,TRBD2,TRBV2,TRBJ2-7,TGTGCCAGCCTTAGCGGGGGTCGCTCCTACGAGCAGTACTTC,CASLSGGRSYEQYF
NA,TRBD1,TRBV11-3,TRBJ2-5,TGTGCCAGCAGCTTACGACAGGGACAAGAGACCCAGTACTTC,CASSLRQGQETQYF
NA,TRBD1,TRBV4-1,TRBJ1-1,TGCGCCAGCAGCGACGGGACAGCGAACACTGAAGCTTTCTTT,CASSDGTANTEAFF